This entry concerns a single T cell receptor beta chain. Its antigen is not known. These data are taken from a study of vaccination effects on CD4 cells after COVID-19. Findings of the study overall: Recruitment yielded few convalescent patients, and the study had no early post-infection timepoints.

Viral peptide pool expansion of antigen-specific CD4+ T cells preceded sequencing in the ViraFEST assay. The authors isolated CD4+ T cells after less than eleven days of culture. Two doses of BNT162b2 or mRNA-1273 vaccine were administered to participants. People in the vaccine group had not been infected with SARS-CoV-2 before, and their nucleocapsid antibodies were negative. Cells had half their medium changed to IL-2 medium on days 3 and 7. The CDR3 covers 14 residues. Germline V gene data show CDR1 as GTSNPN and CDR2 as SVGIG (reference sequence). V lost 2 bases, J lost 6 bases, and 16 bases lay in between. Sequenced by immunoSEQ multiplex PCR; TCRdb stores in-frame clones only, minus some. The table includes around 22,000 clones, approximately 72% detected once.

Sequenced material: CD4+ T cells from PBMCs cultured with HCoV-NL63 spike peptides, taken after COVID-19 vaccination. The sequence derives from a human donor who received a COVID-19 vaccine. The chain couples TRBV30 to TRBJ1-1, with D hard to call. The CDR3, as DNA: TGTGCCTGGAGTCGGGATTGGGCCAAGGCTGAAGCTTTCTTT. Amino acids: CAWSRDWAKAEAFF.